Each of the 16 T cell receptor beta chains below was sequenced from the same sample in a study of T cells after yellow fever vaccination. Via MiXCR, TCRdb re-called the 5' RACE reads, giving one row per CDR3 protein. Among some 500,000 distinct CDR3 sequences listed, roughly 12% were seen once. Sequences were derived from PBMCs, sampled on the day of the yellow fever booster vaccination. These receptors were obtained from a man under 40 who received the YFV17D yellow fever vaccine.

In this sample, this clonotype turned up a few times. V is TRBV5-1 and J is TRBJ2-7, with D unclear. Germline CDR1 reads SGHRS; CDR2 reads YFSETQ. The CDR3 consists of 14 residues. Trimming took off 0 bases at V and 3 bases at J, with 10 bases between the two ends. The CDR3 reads CASSLDPLSYEQYF. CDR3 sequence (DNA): TGCGCCAGCAGCTTGGATCCCCTCAGCTACGAGCAGTACTTC.

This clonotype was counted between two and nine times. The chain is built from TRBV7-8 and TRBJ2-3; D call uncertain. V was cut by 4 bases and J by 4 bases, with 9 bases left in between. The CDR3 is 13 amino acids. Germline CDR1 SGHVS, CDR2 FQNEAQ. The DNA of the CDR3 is TGTGCCAGCAGCTCACCTCCGGCAGATACGCAGTATTTT. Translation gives CASSSPPADTQYF. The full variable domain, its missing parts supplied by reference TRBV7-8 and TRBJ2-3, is GAGVSQSPRYKVAKRGQDVALRCDPISGHVSLFWYQQALGQGPEFLTYFQNEAQLDKSGLPSDRFFAERPEGSVSTLKIQRTQQEDSAVYLCASSSPPADTQYFGPGTRLTVL.

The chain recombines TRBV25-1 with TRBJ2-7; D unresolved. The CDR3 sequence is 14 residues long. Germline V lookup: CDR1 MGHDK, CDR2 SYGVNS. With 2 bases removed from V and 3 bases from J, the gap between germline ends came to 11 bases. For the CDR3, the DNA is TGTGCCAGCAGTGAAACCGACGGTATCTACGAGCAGTACTTC. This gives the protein CASSETDGIYEQYF.

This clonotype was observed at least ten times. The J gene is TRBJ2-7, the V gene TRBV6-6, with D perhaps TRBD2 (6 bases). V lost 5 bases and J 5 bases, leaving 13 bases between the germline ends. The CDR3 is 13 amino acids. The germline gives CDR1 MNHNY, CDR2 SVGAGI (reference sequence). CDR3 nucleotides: TGTGCCAGCAGTGCCCCGGGGGTGGACGAGCAGTACTTC. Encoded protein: CASSAPGVDEQYF.

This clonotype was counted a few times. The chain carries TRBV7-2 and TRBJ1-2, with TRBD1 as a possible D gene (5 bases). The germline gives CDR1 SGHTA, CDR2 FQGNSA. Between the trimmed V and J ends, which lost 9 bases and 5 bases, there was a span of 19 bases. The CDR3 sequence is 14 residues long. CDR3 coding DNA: TGTGCCAGTTCTCCCGGGACCCCTTATTATGGCTACACCTTC. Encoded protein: CASSPGTPYYGYTF.

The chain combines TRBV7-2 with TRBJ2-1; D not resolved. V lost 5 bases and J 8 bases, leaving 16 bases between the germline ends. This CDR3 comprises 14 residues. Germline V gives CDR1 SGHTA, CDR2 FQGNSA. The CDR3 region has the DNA TGTGCCAGCAGCCCTACCGGGTTGAAGTATGAGCAGTTCTTC. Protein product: CASSPTGLKYEQFF.

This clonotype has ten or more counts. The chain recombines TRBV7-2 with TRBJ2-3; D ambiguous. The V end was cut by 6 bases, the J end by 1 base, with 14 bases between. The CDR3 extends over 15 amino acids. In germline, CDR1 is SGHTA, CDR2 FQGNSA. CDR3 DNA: TGTGCCAGCAGTCCCGGCTGGTTGGGCACAGATACGCAGTATTTT. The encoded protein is CASSPGWLGTDTQYF.

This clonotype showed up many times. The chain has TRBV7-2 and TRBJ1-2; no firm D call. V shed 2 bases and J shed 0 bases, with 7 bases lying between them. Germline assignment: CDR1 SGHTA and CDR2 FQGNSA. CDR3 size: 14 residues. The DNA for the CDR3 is TGTGCCAGCAGCTTAAGTTTCACTAACTATGGCTACACCTTC. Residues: CASSLSFTNYGYTF.

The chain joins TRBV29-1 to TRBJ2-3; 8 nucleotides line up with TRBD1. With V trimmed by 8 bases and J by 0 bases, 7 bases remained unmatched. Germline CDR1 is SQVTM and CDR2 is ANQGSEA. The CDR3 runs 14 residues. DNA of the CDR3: TGCAGCAATAACGGACAGGGAAGCACAGATACGCAGTATTTT. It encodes CSNNGQGSTDTQYF.

This CDR3 reads CASSPWDRASYEQYF. CDR3 sequence (DNA): TGTGCCAGCAGTCCCTGGGACCGGGCCTCCTACGAGCAGTACTTC. The chain combines TRBV6-2 or TRBV6-3 with TRBJ2-7; D is perhaps TRBD1 or TRBD2 (5 bases each). Germline V gene data show CDR1 as MNHEY and CDR2 as SVGEGT. The V end was cut by 5 bases, the J end by 0 bases, with 14 bases between. The length of the CDR3 is 15 residues.

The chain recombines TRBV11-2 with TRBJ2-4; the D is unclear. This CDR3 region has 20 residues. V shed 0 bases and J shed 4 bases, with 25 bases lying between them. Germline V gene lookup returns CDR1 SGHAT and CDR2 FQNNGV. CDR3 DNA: TGTGCCAGCAGCTTAGATCCCTACAGACCTACTCCGTCTTTAAAAAACATTCAGTACTTC. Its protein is CASSLDPYRPTPSLKNIQYF.

CDR3 in amino acids: CASSQPGQGFDEQYF. The CDR3 bases are TGTGCCAGCAGCCAACCGGGACAGGGTTTTGACGAGCAGTACTTC. The chain combines TRBV14 with TRBJ2-7; TRBD1 matches at 9 bases. V dropped 2 bases and J dropped 5; count of bases not matched to a gene: 7. The V gene's germline CDR1 is SGHDN and CDR2 FVKESK. There are 15 residues in the CDR3.

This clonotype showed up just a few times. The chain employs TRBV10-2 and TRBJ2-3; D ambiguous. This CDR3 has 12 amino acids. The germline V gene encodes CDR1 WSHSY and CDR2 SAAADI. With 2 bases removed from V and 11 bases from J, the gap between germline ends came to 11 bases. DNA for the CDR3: TGCGCCAGCAGTGAGACACTCGGCAAGCAGTATTTT. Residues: CASSETLGKQYF.

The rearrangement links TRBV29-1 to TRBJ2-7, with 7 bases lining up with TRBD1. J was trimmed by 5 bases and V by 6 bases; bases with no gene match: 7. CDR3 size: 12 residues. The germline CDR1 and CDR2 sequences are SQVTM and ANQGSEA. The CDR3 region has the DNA TGCAGCGTGGACACAGGGGACCACGAGCAGTACTTC. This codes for CSVDTGDHEQYF.

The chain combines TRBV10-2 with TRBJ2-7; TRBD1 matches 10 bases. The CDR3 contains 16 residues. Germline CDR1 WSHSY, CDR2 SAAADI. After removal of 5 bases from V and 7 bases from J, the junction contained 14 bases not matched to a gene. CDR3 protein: CASSRLTGGASGEQYF. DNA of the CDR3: TGCGCCAGCAGTCGCTTGACAGGGGGCGCAAGTGGAGAGCAGTACTTC.

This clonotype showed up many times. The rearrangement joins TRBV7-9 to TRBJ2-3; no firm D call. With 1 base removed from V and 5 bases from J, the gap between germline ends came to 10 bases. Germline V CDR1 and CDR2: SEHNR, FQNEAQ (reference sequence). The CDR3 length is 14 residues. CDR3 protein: CASSLGSAGDTQYF. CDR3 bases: TGTGCCAGCAGCTTAGGTTCGGCTGGAGATACGCAGTATTTT.